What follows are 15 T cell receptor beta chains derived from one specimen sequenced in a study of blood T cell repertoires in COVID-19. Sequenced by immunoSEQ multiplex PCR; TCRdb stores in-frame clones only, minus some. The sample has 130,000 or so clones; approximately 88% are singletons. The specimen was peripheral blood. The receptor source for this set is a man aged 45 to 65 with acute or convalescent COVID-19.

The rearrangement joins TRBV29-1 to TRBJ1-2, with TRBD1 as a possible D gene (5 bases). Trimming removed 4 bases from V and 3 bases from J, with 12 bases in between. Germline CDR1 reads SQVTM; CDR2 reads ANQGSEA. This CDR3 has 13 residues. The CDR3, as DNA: TGCAGCGTTGGGGACTTCTTGGACTATGGCTACACCTTC. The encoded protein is CSVGDFLDYGYTF.

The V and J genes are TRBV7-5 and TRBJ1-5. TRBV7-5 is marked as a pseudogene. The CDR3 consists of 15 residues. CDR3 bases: TGTGCCAGAAGCTTAGCTCTTTATAGCAATCAGCCCCAGCATTTT. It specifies CARSLALYSNQPQHF.

The CDR3 DNA follows: TGTGCCACCAGCAGAGGTGGCGGGAGCACAGATACGCAGTATTTT. This gives the protein CATSRGGGSTDTQYF. This chain links TRBV15 with TRBJ2-3, with a tentative D call TRBD2 (5 bases). Trimming shortened V by 1 base and J by 0 bases, and 8 bases separated the two germline ends. This CDR3 has 15 residues. Looked up from germline, CDR1 is LNHNV and CDR2 is YYDKDF (reference sequence).

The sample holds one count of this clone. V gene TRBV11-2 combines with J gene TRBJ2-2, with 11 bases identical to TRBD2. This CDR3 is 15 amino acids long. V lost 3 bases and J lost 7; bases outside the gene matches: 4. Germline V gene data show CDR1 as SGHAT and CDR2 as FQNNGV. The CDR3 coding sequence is TGTGCCAGCAGCTTCCTAGCGGGGGGTTACGGGGAGCTGTTTTTT. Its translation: CASSFLAGGYGELFF.

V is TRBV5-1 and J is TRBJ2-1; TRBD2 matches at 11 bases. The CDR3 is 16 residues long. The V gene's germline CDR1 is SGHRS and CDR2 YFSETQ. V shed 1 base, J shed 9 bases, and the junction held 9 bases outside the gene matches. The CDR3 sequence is CASSLLVTSGMVEQFF. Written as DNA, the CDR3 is TGCGCCAGCAGCTTGTTGGTGACTAGCGGGATGGTTGAGCAGTTCTTC.

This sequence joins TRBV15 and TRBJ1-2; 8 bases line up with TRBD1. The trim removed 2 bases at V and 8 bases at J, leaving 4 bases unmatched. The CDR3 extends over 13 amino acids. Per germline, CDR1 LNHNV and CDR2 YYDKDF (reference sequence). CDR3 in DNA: TGTGCCACCAGCAGACAGGGGGCTGGAGGCTACACCTTC. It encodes CATSRQGAGGYTF.

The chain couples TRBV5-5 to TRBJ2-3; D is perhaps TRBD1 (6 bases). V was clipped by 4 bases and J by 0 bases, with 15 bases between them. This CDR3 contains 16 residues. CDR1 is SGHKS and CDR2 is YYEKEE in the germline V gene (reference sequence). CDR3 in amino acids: CASSQGQTPSTDTQYF. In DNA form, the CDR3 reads TGTGCCAGCAGCCAAGGACAGACCCCTAGCACAGATACGCAGTATTTT.

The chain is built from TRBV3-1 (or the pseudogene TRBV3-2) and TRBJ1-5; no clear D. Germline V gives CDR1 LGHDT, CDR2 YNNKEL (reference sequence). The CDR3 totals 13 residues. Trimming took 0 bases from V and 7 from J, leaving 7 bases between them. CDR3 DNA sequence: TGTGCCAGCAGCCAAGATAGCGAGCAGCCCCAGCATTTT. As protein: CASSQDSEQPQHF.

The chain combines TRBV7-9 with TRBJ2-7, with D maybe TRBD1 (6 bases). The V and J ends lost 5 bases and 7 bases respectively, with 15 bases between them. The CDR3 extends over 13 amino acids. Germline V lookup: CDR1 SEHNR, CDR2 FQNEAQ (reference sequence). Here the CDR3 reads CASSLGGHFEQYF. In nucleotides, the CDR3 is TGTGCCAGCAGCCTAGGGGGACATTTTGAGCAGTACTTC.

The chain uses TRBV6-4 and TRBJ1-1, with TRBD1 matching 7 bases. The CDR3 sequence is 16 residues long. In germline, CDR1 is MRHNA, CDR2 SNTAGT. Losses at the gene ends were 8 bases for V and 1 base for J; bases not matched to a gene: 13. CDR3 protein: CASSKGDSLGNTEAFF. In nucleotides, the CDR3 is TGTGCCAGCTCAAAGGGGGACAGTTTGGGGAACACTGAAGCTTTCTTT.

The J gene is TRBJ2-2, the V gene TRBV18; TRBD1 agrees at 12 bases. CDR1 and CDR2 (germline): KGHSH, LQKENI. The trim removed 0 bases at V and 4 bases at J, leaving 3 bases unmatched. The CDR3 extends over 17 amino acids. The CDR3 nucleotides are TGTGCCAGCTCACCACCGGGACAGGGGGCAGGCACCGGGGAGCTGTTTTTT. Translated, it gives CASSPPGQGAGTGELFF.

CDR3 in DNA: TGTGCCAGCACCAACGGACAGGGCTATTCACCCCTCCACTTT. It encodes CASTNGQGYSPLHF. This chain connects TRBV6-6 to TRBJ1-6; TRBD1 aligns across 8 bases. The CDR3 runs 14 residues. CDR1 and CDR2 from the germline V gene are MNHNY and SVGAGI (reference sequence). Trimming cost V 7 bases and J 8 bases; bases outside gene matches: 7.

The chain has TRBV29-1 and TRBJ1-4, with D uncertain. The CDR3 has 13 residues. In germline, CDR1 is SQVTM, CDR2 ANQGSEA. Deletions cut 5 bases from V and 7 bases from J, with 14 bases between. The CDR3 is CSVHRGIGEKLFF. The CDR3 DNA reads TGCAGCGTTCATCGAGGGATCGGTGAAAAACTGTTTTTT.

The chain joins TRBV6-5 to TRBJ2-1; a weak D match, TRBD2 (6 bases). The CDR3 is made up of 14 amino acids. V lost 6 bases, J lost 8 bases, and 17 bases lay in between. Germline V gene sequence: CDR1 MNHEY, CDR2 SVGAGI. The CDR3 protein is CASRTRDLTHEQFF. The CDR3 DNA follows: TGTGCCAGCAGGACCCGGGACTTGACTCATGAGCAGTTCTTC.

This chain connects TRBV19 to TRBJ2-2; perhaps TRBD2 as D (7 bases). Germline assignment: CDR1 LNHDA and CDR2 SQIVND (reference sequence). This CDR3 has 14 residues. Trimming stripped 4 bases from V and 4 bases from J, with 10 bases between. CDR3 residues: CASSNREGTGELFF. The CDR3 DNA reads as TGTGCCAGTAGTAACAGGGAGGGCACCGGGGAGCTGTTTTTT.